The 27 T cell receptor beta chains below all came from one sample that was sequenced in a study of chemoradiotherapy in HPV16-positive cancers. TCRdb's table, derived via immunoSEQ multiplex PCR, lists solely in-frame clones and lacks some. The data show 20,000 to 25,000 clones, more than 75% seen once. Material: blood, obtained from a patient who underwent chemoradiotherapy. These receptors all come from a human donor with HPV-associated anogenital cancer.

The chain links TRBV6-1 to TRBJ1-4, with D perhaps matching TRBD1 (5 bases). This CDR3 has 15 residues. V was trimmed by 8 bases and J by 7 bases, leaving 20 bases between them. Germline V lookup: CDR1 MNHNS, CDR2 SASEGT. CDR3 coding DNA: TGTGCCAGCGGGGGATCGACCCTCCCGGGTGAAAAACTGTTTTTT. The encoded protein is CASGGSTLPGEKLFF.

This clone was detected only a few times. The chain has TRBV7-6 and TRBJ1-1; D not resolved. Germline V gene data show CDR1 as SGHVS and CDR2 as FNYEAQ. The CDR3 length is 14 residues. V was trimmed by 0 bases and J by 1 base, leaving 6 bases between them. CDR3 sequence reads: CASSLAAQNTEAFF. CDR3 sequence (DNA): TGTGCCAGCAGCTTAGCCGCACAGAACACTGAAGCTTTCTTT. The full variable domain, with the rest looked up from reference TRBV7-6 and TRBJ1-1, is GAGVSQSPRYKVTKRGQDVALRCDPISGHVSLYWYRQALGQGPEFLTYFNYEAQQDKSGLPNDRFSAERPEGSISTLTIQRTEQRDSAMYRCASSLAAQNTEAFFGQGTRLTVV.

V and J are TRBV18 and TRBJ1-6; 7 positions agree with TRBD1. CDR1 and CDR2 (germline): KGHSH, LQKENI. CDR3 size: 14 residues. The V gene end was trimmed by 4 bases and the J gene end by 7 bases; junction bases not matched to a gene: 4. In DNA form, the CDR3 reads TGTGCCAGCTCACTAGGACAGGAAAATTCACCCCTCCACTTT. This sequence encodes CASSLGQENSPLHF.

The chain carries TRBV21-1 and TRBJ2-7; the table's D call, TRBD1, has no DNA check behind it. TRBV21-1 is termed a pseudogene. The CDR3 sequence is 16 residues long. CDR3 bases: TGTGCCAGCAGCAAAGATGGGACAGGGGGACTGTACGAGCAGTACTTC. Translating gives CASSKDGTGGLYEQYF.

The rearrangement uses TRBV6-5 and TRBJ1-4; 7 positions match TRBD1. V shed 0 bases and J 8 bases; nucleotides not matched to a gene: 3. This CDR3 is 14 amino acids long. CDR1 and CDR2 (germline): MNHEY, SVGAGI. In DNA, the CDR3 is TGTGCCAGCAGTTACTCGGTCAGGGGGGAAAAACTGTTTTTT. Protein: CASSYSVRGEKLFF.

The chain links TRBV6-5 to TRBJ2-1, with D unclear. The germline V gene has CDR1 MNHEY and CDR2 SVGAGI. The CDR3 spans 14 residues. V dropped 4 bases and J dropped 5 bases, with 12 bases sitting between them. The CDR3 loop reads CASSFTTDHNEQFF. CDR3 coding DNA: TGTGCCAGCAGTTTCACGACGGACCACAATGAGCAGTTCTTC.

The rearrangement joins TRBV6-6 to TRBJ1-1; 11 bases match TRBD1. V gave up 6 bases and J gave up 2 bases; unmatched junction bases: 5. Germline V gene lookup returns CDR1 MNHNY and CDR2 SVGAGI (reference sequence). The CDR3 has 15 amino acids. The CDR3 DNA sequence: TGTGCCAGCAGCCCTGGACAGGGGGCAAACACTGAAGCTTTCTTT. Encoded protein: CASSPGQGANTEAFF.

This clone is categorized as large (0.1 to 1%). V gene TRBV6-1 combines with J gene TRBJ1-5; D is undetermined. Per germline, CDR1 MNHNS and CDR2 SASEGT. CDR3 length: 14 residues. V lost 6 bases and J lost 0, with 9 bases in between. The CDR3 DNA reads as TGTGCCAGCAGAGCAGGTTATAGCAATCAGCCCCAGCATTTT. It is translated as CASRAGYSNQPQHF.

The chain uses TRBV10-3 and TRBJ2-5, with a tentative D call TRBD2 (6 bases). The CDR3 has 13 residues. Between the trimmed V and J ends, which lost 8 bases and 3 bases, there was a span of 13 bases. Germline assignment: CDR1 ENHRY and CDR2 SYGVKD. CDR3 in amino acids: CAIGVAGKETQYF. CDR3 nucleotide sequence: TGTGCCATCGGCGTGGCGGGAAAAGAGACCCAGTACTTC.

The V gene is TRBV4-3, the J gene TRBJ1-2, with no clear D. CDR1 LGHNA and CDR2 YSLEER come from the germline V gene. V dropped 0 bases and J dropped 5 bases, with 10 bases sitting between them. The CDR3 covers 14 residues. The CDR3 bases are TGCGCCAGCAGCCAAGATGGCACACGGTATGGCTACACCTTC. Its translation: CASSQDGTRYGYTF.

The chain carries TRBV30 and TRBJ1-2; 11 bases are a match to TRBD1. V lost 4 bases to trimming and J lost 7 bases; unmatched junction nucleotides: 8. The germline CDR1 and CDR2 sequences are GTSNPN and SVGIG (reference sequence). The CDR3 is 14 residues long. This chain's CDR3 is CAWTRTGGVGGYTF. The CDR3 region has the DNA TGTGCCTGGACCCGGACAGGGGGCGTGGGTGGCTACACCTTC.

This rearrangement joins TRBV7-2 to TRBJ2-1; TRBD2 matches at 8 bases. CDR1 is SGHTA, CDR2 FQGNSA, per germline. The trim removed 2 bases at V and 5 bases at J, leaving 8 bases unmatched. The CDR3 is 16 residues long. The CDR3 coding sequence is TGTGCCAGCAGCTTACTGTGGAGCGGGAGTAACAATGAGCAGTTCTTC. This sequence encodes CASSLLWSGSNNEQFF.

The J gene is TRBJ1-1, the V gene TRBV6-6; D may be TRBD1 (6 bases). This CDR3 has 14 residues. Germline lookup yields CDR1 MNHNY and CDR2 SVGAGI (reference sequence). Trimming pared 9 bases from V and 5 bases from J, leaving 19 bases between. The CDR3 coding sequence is TGTGCCAGTCGCCGCGGCTATAGGGGGACTGAAGCTTTCTTT. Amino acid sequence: CASRRGYRGTEAFF.

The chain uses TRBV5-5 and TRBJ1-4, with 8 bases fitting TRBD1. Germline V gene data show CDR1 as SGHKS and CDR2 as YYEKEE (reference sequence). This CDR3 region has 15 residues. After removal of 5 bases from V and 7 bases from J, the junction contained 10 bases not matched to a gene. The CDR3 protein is CASRPPQGAGEKLFF. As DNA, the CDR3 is TGTGCCAGCAGGCCACCTCAGGGGGCCGGTGAAAAACTGTTTTTT.

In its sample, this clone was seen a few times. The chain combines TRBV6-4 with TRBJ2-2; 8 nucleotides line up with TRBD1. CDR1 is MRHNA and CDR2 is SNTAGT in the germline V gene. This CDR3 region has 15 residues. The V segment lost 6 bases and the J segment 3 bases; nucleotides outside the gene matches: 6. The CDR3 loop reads CASSGGQDHTGELFF. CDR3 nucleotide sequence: TGTGCCAGCAGCGGGGGACAGGATCACACCGGGGAGCTGTTTTTT.

The chain's CDR3 is CASSPLAGANVLTF. CDR3 coding DNA: TGTGCCAGCAGTCCGCTCGCTGGGGCCAACGTCCTGACTTTC. The gene calls are TRBV27 and TRBJ2-6; D gene uncertain. The V gene lost 5 bases and the J gene lost 2 bases, with 7 bases spanning the gap. The CDR3 is 14 residues long. The germline V gene has CDR1 MNHEY and CDR2 SMNVEV (reference sequence).

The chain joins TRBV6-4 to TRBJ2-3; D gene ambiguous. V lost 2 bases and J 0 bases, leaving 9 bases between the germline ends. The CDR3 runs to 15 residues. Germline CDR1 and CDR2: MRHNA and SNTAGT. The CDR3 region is CASSDVAASTDTQYF. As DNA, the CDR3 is TGTGCCAGCAGTGACGTGGCTGCTAGCACAGATACGCAGTATTTT.

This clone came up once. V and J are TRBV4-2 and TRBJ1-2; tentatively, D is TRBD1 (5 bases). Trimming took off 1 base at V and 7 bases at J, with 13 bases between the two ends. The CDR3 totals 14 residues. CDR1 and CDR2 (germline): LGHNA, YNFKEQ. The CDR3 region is CASSQVRGSGGYTF. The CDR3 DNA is TGTGCCAGCAGCCAAGTGCGGGGGAGTGGTGGCTACACCTTC.

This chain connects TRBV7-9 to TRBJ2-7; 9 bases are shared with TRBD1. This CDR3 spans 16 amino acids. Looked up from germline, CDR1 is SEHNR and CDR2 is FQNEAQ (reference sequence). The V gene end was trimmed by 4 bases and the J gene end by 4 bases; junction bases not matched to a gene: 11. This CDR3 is CASSSRTGADVYEQYF. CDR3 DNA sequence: TGTGCCAGCAGCTCCCGGACAGGGGCCGACGTGTACGAGCAGTACTTC. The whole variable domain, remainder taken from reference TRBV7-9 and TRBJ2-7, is DTGVSQNPRHKITKRGQNVTFRCDPISEHNRLYWYRQTLGQGPEFLTYFQNEAQLEKSRLLSDRFSAERPKGSFSTLEIQRTEQGDSAMYLCASSSRTGADVYEQYFGPGTRLTVT.

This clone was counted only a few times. The CDR3 here is CASSWGSGVQETQYF. The CDR3 DNA reads as TGCGCCAGCAGCTGGGGTTCAGGGGTCCAAGAGACCCAGTACTTC. V usage is TRBV5-1 and J usage is TRBJ2-5; maybe TRBD1 (6 bases). CDR1 and CDR2 (germline): SGHRS, YFSETQ. Trimming removed 3 bases from V and 1 base from J, with 13 bases in between. The CDR3 loop spans 15 amino acids.

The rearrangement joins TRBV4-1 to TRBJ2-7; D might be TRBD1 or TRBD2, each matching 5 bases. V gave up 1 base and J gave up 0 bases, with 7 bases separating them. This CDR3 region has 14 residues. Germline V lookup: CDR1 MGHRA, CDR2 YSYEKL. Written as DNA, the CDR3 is TGCGCCAGCAGCCAAGTTGGGGGCTCCTACGAGCAGTACTTC. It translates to CASSQVGGSYEQYF.

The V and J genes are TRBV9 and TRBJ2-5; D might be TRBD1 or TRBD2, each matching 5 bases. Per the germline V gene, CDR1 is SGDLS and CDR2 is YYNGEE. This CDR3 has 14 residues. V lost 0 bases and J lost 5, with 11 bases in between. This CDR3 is CASSVGGGSETQYF. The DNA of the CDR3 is TGTGCCAGCAGCGTAGGTGGGGGAAGCGAGACCCAGTACTTC.

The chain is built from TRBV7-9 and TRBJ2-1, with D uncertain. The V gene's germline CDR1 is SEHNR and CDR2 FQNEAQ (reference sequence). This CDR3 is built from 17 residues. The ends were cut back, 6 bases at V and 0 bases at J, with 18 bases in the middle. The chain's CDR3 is CASSQNSWGSSYNEQFF. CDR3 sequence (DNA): TGTGCCAGCAGTCAAAACAGCTGGGGAAGCTCCTACAATGAGCAGTTCTTC.

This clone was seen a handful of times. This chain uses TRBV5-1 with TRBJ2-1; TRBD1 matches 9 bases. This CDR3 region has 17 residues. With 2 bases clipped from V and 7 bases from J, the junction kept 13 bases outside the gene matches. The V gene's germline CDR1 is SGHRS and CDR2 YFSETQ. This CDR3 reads CASSLSTGTGWGNEQFF. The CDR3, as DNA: TGCGCCAGCAGCTTAAGTACCGGGACAGGGTGGGGGAATGAGCAGTTCTTC.

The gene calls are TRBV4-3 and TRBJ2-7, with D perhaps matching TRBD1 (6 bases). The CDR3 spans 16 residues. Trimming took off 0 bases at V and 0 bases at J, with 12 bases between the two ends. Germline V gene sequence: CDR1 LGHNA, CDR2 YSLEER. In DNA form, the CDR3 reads TGCGCCAGCAGCCAAGATCAGGGGTCCCCCTCCTACGAGCAGTACTTC. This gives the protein CASSQDQGSPSYEQYF.

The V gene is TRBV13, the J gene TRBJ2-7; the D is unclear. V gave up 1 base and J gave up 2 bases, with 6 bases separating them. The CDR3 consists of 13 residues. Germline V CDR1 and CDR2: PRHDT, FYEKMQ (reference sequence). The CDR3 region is CASSLARPYEQYF. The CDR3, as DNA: TGTGCCAGCAGCTTAGCCAGACCCTACGAGCAGTACTTC.

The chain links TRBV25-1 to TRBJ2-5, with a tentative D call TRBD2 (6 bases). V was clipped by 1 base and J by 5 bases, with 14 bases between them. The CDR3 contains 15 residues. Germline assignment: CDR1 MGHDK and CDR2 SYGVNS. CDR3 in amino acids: CASSESLGGRETQYF. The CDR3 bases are TGTGCCAGCAGTGAATCTCTGGGGGGTCGGGAGACCCAGTACTTC.